This note documents a single T cell receptor beta chain sequence. This clonotype was observed many times. There is no known antigen for this receptor. Per-base qualities were not stored, and no clone one base away is much larger. V was cut back by 2 bases and J by 7 bases, leaving a gap of 15 bases between them. Inclusive of the bounding cysteine and phenylalanine, the CDR3 is 16 residues long. Of the read, only the CDR3 DNA is kept; its 48 bases are in frame from base 1. Looking up the germline V gene yields CDR1 MNHEY and CDR2 SVGAGI. The sample comes from a study of early T cells in non-severe SARS-CoV-2 infection (dated by TCRdb to about 2021). Background on the whole study: Bulk RNA from unsorted whole blood was used for TCR sequencing, so alpha and beta chains could not be paired. Broader findings and caveats from the paper: VDJdb matching was skewed toward anti-spike CD8 responses, so virus-specific expansions were likely underestimated and private and CD4 specificities were missed.

Set within a cohort of healthcare workers in London, UK, this nested case-control study involved weekly PCR testing of nasopharyngeal swabs along with blood sampling. Between 23 and 31 March 2020, the week of the UK lockdown, healthcare workers were enrolled and then followed up weekly for as long as 16 weeks. Libraries were prepared through 5' RACE. The sequencer was a NextSeq 500. The TCR library protocol attached unique molecular identifiers to individual cDNA molecules to correct for sequencing error and PCR bias. Both TCR alpha and beta chains were sequenced, and tight co-correlation was observed between alpha and beta sequence abundances in each sample. In the authors' own workflow: Decombinator V4 was used to annotate the V gene, J gene and CDR3 of the TCR sequences. Expanded TCRs were defined as changing significantly between any two time points under a Poisson model with p below 0.0001. Abundances of TCRs were expressed as counts per million after normalisation to the total number of TCRs sequenced in each sample. MAIT TCRs were defined by TRAV1-2 paired with TRAJ12, TRAJ20 or TRAJ33, and iNKT TCRs by TRAV10 paired with TRAJ18. A search of VDJdb, accessed on 1 November 2021, was run for TCRs annotated to CMV, EBV and SARS-CoV-2, with TCRs annotated for multiple antigens excluded. The public sequencing data were trimmed at Q25 with fastp and processed into clonotypes with MiXCR by TCRdb, which kept only in-frame beta chains. Records with the same CDR3 protein are collapsed into one entry carrying the most frequent genes and DNA. TCRdb's processing, not the authors', yielded these V and J calls. The sample profile shows more than 80,000 distinct CDR3 sequences; approximately 15% of them were found once. 1.4% of the sample is held by the ten biggest clonotypes.

Rearrangement joined TRBV6-5 to TRBJ1-6; the D gene is not confidently resolved. The origin of this receptor is an adult who was a healthcare worker with PCR-confirmed SARS-CoV-2 infection or an uninfected control (not recorded which). Source material: whole blood. Here is the DNA: TGTGCCAGCAGTTACCCACTCCCTCGTGGGAATTCACCCCTCCACTTT. It translates as CASSYPLPRGNSPLHF.